This T cell receptor beta chain appears in the sequencing data of a study of cytomegalovirus exposure and HLA in healthy donors (TCRdb year 2017). With respect to the entire study: In an earlier analysis of about 560 of the donors, approximately 300 Gb of sequence data and some 120 million unique TCR beta sequences from about 190 million T cells were reported. Roughly 300 gigabases of sequencing data and approximately 92 million unique TCR sequences made up an early release that covered approximately 650 HLA-typed donors. The genetic ancestry cluster associated with self-reported Caucasian donors included around 76% of the approximately 400 genotyped donors. The study aimed to test whether signatures of past pathogen exposure could be identified by cataloging public T cell receptors. The study profiled the T cell repertoires of some 610 subjects by immunosequencing and related them to cytomegalovirus serostatus. A separate validation cohort of 100 to 150 different subjects was used in addition to the roughly 700-subject first cohort. The study combined high-throughput TCR immunosequencing, statistical association of individual TCRs with disease status, and machine learning to predict cytomegalovirus infection status. To study patterns of TCR occurrence, a later analysis re-analyzed previously published TCR beta repertoires from around 700 donors and added high-resolution HLA genotyping. The later analysis used no new phenotypic data to find candidate immune exposures, relying instead on TCR beta sequences and their occurrence across donors. An earlier analysis of 500 to 650 of the donors applied high-throughput TCR beta sequencing to assess whether each TCR beta V gene segment acted as functional or pseudogenic. Donor age, sex, ethnicity and CMV serostatus were collected together with the repertoire data. In a later genetic analysis, genome-wide SNP genotypes for about three fifths of the roughly 670 donors were used, and that subset was treated as a discovery cohort. Every discovery cohort repertoire had been produced on one sequencing platform. HLA typing included class I and class II loci at four-digit resolution. The number of donors typed differed by locus, with 629-630 for A, B, C, DRB1 and DQB1, over 500 for DQA1, about 610 for DPA1, and approximately 470 for DPB1. Because of strong linkage in the cohort, roughly five DR-DQ haplotypes were treated as single units for association and clustering. Among some 410 genotyped donors of the cohort, an average of approximately 240,000 unique TCR beta nucleotide sequences was sequenced per donor, of which approximately 19% were non-productive.

The cohort comprised some 700 healthy bone marrow donors. Cohort members were all nominally healthy when sampled, although unrecorded immune exposures were likely present. The donor was CMV seropositive and belonged to the group of more than 250 seropositive cohort members. Each donor provided a peripheral blood sample, and peripheral blood mononuclear cells were used for TCR beta sequencing. The Qiagen DNeasy Blood Extraction Kit was used to extract genomic DNA from the blood cell samples. For this chain, trimming is 0 bases at the V end and 1 base at the J end, and the number of junction bases without a gene match is 19. The CDR3 measures 23 amino acids from cysteine to phenylalanine. Left in the record is the CDR3 DNA by itself, 69 bases read in frame from the first base. The method behind the library was the immunoSEQ multiplex PCR assay. A mixture of 60 forward primers for TCR Vbeta segments and 13 reverse primers for TCR Jbeta segments was used in the multiplex PCR. The CDR3 region of rearranged TCR beta genes was amplified from genomic DNA with a multiplex PCR assay. Amplified TCR beta libraries were sequenced as 87-base-pair reads on the Illumina HiSeq System. The original pipeline was this. A later analysis tallied roughly 80 million unique TCR beta chains across the 550 to 850 repertoires, and some 10 million of those chains were shared by two or more donors. A nearest-neighbor algorithm error-corrected the raw reads and collapsed the reads into unique sequences, merging closely related sequences to remove PCR and sequencing errors. Alignment of CDR3 sequences to IMGT reference sequences was used to assign V, D and J gene segments. For a sequence to be retained, a match of at least six nucleotides was required to both a V gene segment and a J gene segment. A rearrangement counted as productive if the CDR3 had no stop codons and remained in frame with V and J, and every other rearrangement counted as non-productive. Following IMGT convention, CDR3 was defined as the stretch from the second conserved V-encoded cysteine to the conserved J-encoded phenylalanine. The earlier analysis of some 540 of the donors excluded any sequence lacking an unambiguous match to a single V gene segment. An earlier analysis of fewer than 650 of the donors classified V segments as functional when productive rearrangements were above 56.7% and as segregating when the standard deviation between donors was above 5%. A statistical classification framework was developed to diagnose cytomegalovirus status using the catalog of TCR beta chain sequences. In a later analysis, V and J genes were assigned by comparing TCR nucleotide sequences against IMGT/GENE-DB human TR gene sequences. A later analysis assigned CDR3 sequences and most-parsimonious VDJ recombination scenarios with the TCRdist pipeline. In a later analysis, each TCR beta chain was defined by its CDR3 amino acid sequence together with its V-gene family, and reads without a unique V-gene family were excluded. As a way to deal with suspected cross-contamination and a sequencing artifact, a later analysis dropped 592 nucleotide sequences that were highly shared and had low generation probability. In a later analysis, a clonal expansion index was calculated for each public chain from normalized within-repertoire ranks of inferred template counts. Generation probabilities in a later analysis came from a VDJ recombination model fitted to out-of-frame rearrangements, and those results were checked against IGoR. In a later analysis, TCR-TCR, TCR-HLA and TCR-CMV co-occurrence was scored with hypergeometric tests, and a repertoire-size bias correction was applied to TCR pairs. False discovery rates were estimated in a later analysis by permuting HLA or CMV assignments 20 times. A later analysis grouped co-occurring TCRs with DBSCAN, adding TCRdist sequence similarity when clustering within HLA-allele-positive subsets. Repertoires with fewer than 30,000 or more than 120,000 public chains were left out of co-occurrence clustering, as were several repertoires with anomalous nucleotide sharing. The clones in this table, taken by TCRdb from immuneACCESS, are in-frame only. Not every clone is retained; where verified, under half of the shortfall comes from an unresolved V gene, and the cause of the rest is unknown. V, J and clone size are taken as reported in that table, and D and trimming were inferred from the DNA itself. For this sample the table gives approximately 140,000 clones, of which roughly 63% were detected only once. The ten largest clones take up about 7.1% of the sample.

What the authors observed across the whole study: Most CMV-associated TCR beta chains appeared to be HLA-restricted in a later analysis, and the HLA associations seemed to be driven largely by CMV exposure. A further reported finding was that TCR beta sequences accurately predicted the HLA-A and HLA-B alleles for most subjects in the first cohort. CMV serostatus was the only immune exposure information available for the cohort. In a later analysis, HLA-associated TCR beta chains showed more clonal expansion and lower generation probabilities than non-associated chains that were equally common. A later analysis reported that several top co-occurrence clusters appeared linked to parvovirus B19, influenza, CMV and Epstein-Barr virus. Because HLA typing was missing for some donors at each locus, association tests included only the typed subset. Presence/absence analyses assumed roughly uniform sequencing depth across donors, an assumption that may not hold. According to a later genetic analysis, donors in an Asian-associated ancestry cluster had fewer N-insertions in productive TCRs than the roughly 700-donor mean. In both the original and validation cohorts, the classifier was reported to diagnose cytomegalovirus status with high specificity and sensitivity. The authors suggested that the approach could potentially be generalized to other disease states and immunological phenotypes. In this cohort, only TCR beta chains were sequenced, and detectable features were limited by the absence of alpha or paired-chain data. The 87-base-pair reads could not distinguish some IMGT-functional V segments, including TRBV6-2 and TRBV6-3, so those segments were excluded. A group of highly shared sequence variants was considered likely to be a technical artifact of the sequencing pipeline. A later analysis associated 15,000 to 20,000 TCR beta sequences with specific HLA alleles at a false discovery rate of 0.05. Because counts were too low, roughly 18 rarely observed V segments, including chromosome 9 orphons, were left out of the earlier analysis of roughly 600 of the donors. V-gene and J-gene trimming of TCR beta chains was associated with a missense DCLRE1C variant in a later genetic analysis, and the association was replicated in an independent cohort. Correlated functional status among segregating V segments might reflect linkage disequilibrium, but an unknown experimental factor could not be ruled out. An earlier analysis of approximately 570 of the donors showed that most TCR beta V segments appeared in productive rearrangements either about 87% or about 30% of the time, which broadly matched IMGT annotations. In a later analysis, the rate of TCR association differed among HLA loci, with DRB1 alleles having the most associated TCRs and HLA-C alleles having the fewest. In vitro tests confirmed that a few of the cytomegalovirus-associated TCR beta chains recognize cytomegalovirus antigens. The study listed 150 to 200 TCR beta chains as associated with cytomegalovirus. Strong co-occurrence of HLA alleles, especially DR and DQ, made assigning TCR associations to individual alleles difficult. Most TCR sequences were seen in very few donors, while some public TCRs were found in many individuals.

In its sample, this clone was seen a few times. The specificity of this receptor is unknown. The sample holds no much larger clone one base away, and base qualities are not on file. Recombination joined TRBV23-1 with TRBJ2-3; the junction holds 13 bases that match TRBD2. Being an ORF, TRBV23-1 has a function that is uncertain. The sequenced material came from PBMCs. This clonotype originated in a woman aged 60 to 75 in good health and CMV-seropositive. CDR3 region: CASSQSRRGPGTSGTGGTDTQYF. The nucleotides read TGCGCCAGCAGTCAATCTAGGCGGGGGCCCGGGACTAGCGGGACCGGGGGCACAGATACGCAGTATTTT.